Reported below is one T cell receptor (beta chain). The data were obtained in a study of control samples from healthy donors and cancer patients. The protocol was immunoSEQ multiplex PCR, while the TCRdb copy is restricted to in-frame clones and leaves out a portion. The sample includes 90,000 to 110,000 clones, 90% of them seen just once. From germline, CDR1 is LNHNV and CDR2 YYDKDF (reference sequence). The CDR3 is 15 residues long. The germline V and J ends were trimmed by 2 bases and 2 bases, with 11 bases remaining between them. Sequencing was carried out using blood. The J gene is TRBJ2-3, the V gene TRBV15; D remains unclear. The sequence came from a human donor in good health. The donor label of this sample is uncertain. CDR3 region: CATSRSRTPTDTQYF. CDR3 nucleotides: TGTGCCACCAGCAGATCCCGGACGCCCACAGATACGCAGTATTTT.